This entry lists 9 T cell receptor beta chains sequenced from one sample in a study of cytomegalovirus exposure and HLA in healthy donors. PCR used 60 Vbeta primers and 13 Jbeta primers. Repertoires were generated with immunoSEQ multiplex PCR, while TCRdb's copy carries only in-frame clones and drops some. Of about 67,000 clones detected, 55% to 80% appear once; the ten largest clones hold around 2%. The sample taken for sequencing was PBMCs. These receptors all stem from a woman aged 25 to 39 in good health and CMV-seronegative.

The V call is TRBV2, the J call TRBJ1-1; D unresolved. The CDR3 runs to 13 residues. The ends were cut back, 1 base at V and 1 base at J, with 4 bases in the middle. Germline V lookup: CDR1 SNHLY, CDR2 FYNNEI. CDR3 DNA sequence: TGTGCCAGCAGTGAAGAAGCGAACACTGAAGCTTTCTTT. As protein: CASSEEANTEAFF. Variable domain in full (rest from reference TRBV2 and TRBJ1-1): EPEVTQTPSHQVTQMGQEVILRCVPISNHLYFYWYRQILGQKVEFLVSFYNNEISEKSEIFDDQFSVERPDGSNFTLKIRSTKLEDSAMYFCASSEEANTEAFFGQGTRLTVV.

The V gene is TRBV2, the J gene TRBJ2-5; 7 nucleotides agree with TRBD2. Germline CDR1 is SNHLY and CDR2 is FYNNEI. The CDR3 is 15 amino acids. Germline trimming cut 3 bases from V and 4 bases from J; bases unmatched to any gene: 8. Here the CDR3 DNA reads TGTGCCAGCAGTGAGGCGGGGGTGGTCAGAGAGACCCAGTACTTC. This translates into CASSEAGVVRETQYF.

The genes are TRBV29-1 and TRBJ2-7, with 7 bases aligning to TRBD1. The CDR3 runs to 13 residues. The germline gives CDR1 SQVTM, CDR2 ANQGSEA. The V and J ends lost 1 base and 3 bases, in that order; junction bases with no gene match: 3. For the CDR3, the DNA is TGCAGCGTTGAAGGCTGGGACAGCTACGAGCAGTACTTC. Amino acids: CSVEGWDSYEQYF.

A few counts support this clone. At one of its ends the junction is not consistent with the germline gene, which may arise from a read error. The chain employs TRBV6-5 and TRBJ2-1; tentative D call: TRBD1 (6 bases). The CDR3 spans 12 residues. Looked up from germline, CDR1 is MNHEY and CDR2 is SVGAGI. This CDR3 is CASSYSGRGQFF. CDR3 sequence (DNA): TGTGCCAGCAGCTACTCGGGCAGGGGGCAGTTCTTC.

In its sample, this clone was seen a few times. The CDR3 DNA follows: TGTGCCAGCTCACCTGGCGGGGGACCCTACGAGCAGTACTTC. It encodes CASSPGGGPYEQYF. The chain couples TRBV18 to TRBJ2-7; 7 nucleotides align to TRBD2. J was trimmed by 2 bases and V by 3 bases; bases with no gene match: 4. Germline V lookup: CDR1 KGHSH, CDR2 LQKENI. The CDR3 sequence is 14 residues long. Full variable domain (missing parts from reference TRBV18 and TRBJ2-7): NAGVMQNPRHLVRRRGQEARLRCSPMKGHSHVYWYRQLPEEGLKFMVYLQKENIIDESGMPKERFSAEFPKEGPSILRIQQVVRGDSAAYFCASSPGGGPYEQYFGPGTRLTVT.

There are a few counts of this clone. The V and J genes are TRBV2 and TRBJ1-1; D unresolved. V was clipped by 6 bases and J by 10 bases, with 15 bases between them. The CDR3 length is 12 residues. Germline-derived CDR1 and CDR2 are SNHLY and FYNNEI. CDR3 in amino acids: CASRDRGEGAFF. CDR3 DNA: TGTGCCAGCAGAGACCGGGGAGAGGGAGCTTTCTTT. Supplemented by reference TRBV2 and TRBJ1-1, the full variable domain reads EPEVTQTPSHQVTQMGQEVILRCVPISNHLYFYWYRQILGQKVEFLVSFYNNEISEKSEIFDDQFSVERPDGSNFTLKIRSTKLEDSAMYFCASRDRGEGAFFGQGTRLTVV.

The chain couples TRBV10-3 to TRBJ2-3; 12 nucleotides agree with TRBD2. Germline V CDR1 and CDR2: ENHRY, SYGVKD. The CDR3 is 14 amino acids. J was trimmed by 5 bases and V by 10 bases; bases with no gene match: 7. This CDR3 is CATASGGALDTQYF. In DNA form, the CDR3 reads TGTGCCACCGCTAGCGGGGGGGCTCTAGATACGCAGTATTTT.

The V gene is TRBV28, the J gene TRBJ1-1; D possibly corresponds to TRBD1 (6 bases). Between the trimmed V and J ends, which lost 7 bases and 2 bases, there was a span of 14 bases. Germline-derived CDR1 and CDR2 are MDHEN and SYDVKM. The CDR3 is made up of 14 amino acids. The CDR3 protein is CASKEGGANTEAFF. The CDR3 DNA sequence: TGTGCCAGCAAGGAAGGGGGGGCCAACACTGAAGCTTTCTTT. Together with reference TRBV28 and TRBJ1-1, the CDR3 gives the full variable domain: DVKVTQSSRYLVKRTGEKVFLECVQDMDHENMFWYRQDPGLGLRLIYFSYDVKMKEKGDIPEGYSVSREKKERFSLILESASTNQTSMYLCASKEGGANTEAFFGQGTRLTVV.

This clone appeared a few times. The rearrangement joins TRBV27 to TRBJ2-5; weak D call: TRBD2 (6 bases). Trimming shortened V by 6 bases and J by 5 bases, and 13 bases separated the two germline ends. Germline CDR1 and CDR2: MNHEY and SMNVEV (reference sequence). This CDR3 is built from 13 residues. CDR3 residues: CASSRTNEETQYF. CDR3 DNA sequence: TGTGCCAGCAGCAGGACTAACGAGGAGACCCAGTACTTC.